A selection of T cell receptor beta chains follows, all from one sample in a study of CD8 T cells in Susac syndrome. MiXCR was run by TCRdb on the immunoSEQ multiplex PCR reads, yielding one entry per CDR3 protein. The profile covers over 130,000 distinct CDR3 sequences, with roughly 95% appearing a single time and over 0.09% taken by the ten largest. Sequencing was done on a sample of CD4+ T cells from PBMCs. The source of these receptors is a human donor with multiple sclerosis. The CDR3 runs from the conserved cysteine through the conserved F or W. The D gene is left open where the match is weak. Part of the rows lack a size; the others show once, few, many or a class for expanded clones.

j_call clone_size d_call v_call cdr3_nt cdr3_aa
TRBJ1-4 once TRBD1 TRBV7-2 TGTGCCAGCAGCAGGACAGGGGTTGCAGCTAATGAAAAACTGTTTTTT CASSRTGVAANEKLFF
TRBJ2-5 NA TRBD1 TRBV29-1 TGCAGCGTTGAGGGGGACAGAGAGACCCAGTACTTC CSVEGDRETQYF
TRBJ2-7 NA TRBD1 TRBV3-1 TGTGCCAGCTCTAGGGGACAGGGAGAAGACGAGCAGTACTTC CASSRGQGEDEQYF
TRBJ1-1 NA NA TRBV27 TGTGCCAGCAGTTCTTACAGGGTTCAGGGGACTGAAGCTTTCTTT CASSSYRVQGTEAFF
TRBJ1-5 NA TRBD1 TRBV5-5 TGTGCCAGCAGCTTGAACCCAGGGGGTAGCAATCAGCCCCAGCATTTT CASSLNPGGSNQPQHF
TRBJ2-7 few TRBD2 TRBV20-1 TGCAGTGCTTTGAGCGGGAATGTTCTCGAGCAGTACTTC CSALSGNVLEQYF
TRBJ2-7 NA NA TRBV7-2 TGTGCCAGCAGCTTAGTTTTCTTGGGCAGGGTAAACGAGCAGTACTTC CASSLVFLGRVNEQYF
TRBJ1-2 NA NA TRBV9 TGTGCCAGCAGCGTCTCGGACAGACGGAACTATGGCTACACCTTC CASSVSDRRNYGYTF
TRBJ2-5 NA TRBD1 TRBV18 TGTGCCAGCTCACCTGGGACAGCAGGAGAGACCCAGTACTTC CASSPGTAGETQYF
TRBJ2-7 NA NA TRBV6-5 TGTGCCAGCAAGGACACTCTTAGCTCCTACGAGCAGTACTTC CASKDTLSSYEQYF
TRBJ2-7 NA TRBD2 TRBV20-1 TGCAGTGCTGATAGCGGGAGCTACGAGCAGTACTTC CSADSGSYEQYF
TRBJ1-6 NA NA TRBV30 TGTGCCTGGAGTTTAAAGTGGGAGAGTTCACCCCTCCACTTT CAWSLKWESSPLHF
TRBJ1-4 NA NA TRBV29-1 TGCAGCGTGGGCAATGAAAAACTGTTTTTT CSVGNEKLFF
TRBJ1-2 NA NA TRBV29-1 TGCAGCGTTGGGGCTAACAATCAGAACTATGGCTACACCTTC CSVGANNQNYGYTF
TRBJ2-5 once NA TRBV20-1 TGCAGTGCTAGGGCGGAAGAGACCCAGTACTTC CSARAEETQYF
TRBJ2-7 once NA TRBV28 TGTGCCAGCGGTTACGAGCAGTACTTC CASGYEQYF
TRBJ2-5 NA NA TRBV7-8 TGTGCCAGCAGCTTAGTCGGTTGGGGGGCCGGGACCCAGTACTTC CASSLVGWGAGTQYF
TRBJ2-2 NA TRBD2 TRBV30 TGTGCCTGGAGTGCTAGCGGGGTGAACACCGGGGAGCTGTTTTTT CAWSASGVNTGELFF
TRBJ2-1 NA NA TRBV6-2/TRBV6-3 TGTGCCAGCAACCTAAAAGACAGAGCTGAGCAGTTCTTC CASNLKDRAEQFF
TRBJ2-5 NA TRBD2 TRBV28 TGTGCCAGCAGTTTTGCGGGAGTTTCTGAAGAGACCCAGTACTTC CASSFAGVSEETQYF
TRBJ2-7 NA TRBD1 TRBV27 TGTGCCAGCAGTCCCGCCCCGGGACAGGGGGTCTACGAGCAGTACTTC CASSPAPGQGVYEQYF
TRBJ2-1 NA NA TRBV4-2 TGTGCCAGCAGCCCCCTCGGACTAGGGGGGAATGAGCAGTTCTTC CASSPLGLGGNEQFF
TRBJ2-1 NA NA TRBV3-1 TGTGCCAGCATCGCCCAGGGCTCGAGGAATGAGCAGTTCTTC CASIAQGSRNEQFF
TRBJ2-7 NA NA TRBV20-1 TGCAGTGCAACCGAACCTGGGCAGGGCTCCTACGAGCAGTACTTC CSATEPGQGSYEQYF
TRBJ1-2 NA NA TRBV9 TGTGCCAGCAGGACCGGATTCATAGCTAACTATGGCTACACCTTC CASRTGFIANYGYTF
TRBJ1-1 NA NA TRBV2 TGTGCCAGCAGTTTCGACAGTGAAGCTTTCTTT CASSFDSEAFF
TRBJ2-1 NA TRBD1 TRBV29-1 TGCAGCGTTGGCTCCCGGGACAGGGGCTCCTACAATGAGCAGTTCTTC CSVGSRDRGSYNEQFF
TRBJ2-1 once TRBD2 TRBV5-4 TGTGCCAGCAGCACACCTAGCGGGGGTACAAATGAGCAGTTCTTC CASSTPSGGTNEQFF
TRBJ2-1 NA NA TRBV2 TGTGCCAGCAGTGAGGGGACACTGGGTCAGGGGTACAATGAGCAGTTCTTC CASSEGTLGQGYNEQFF
TRBJ2-7 NA TRBD2 TRBV5-1 TGCGCCAGCAGCTTGGTGGCTAGCGGGGCCTACGAGCAGTACTTC CASSLVASGAYEQYF
TRBJ1-6 NA NA TRBV6-1 TGTGCCAGCAGTGAACCCGGACTGGATAATTCACCCCTCCACTTT CASSEPGLDNSPLHF
TRBJ2-1 NA TRBD2 TRBV5-1 TGCGCCAGCATCGGGGGACTAGCGGGGAACAATGAGCAGTTCTTC CASIGGLAGNNEQFF
TRBJ2-1 NA NA TRBV18 TGTGCCAGCTCACCAGAAGGGTGGCTGCTTGACAATGAGCAGTTCTTC CASSPEGWLLDNEQFF
TRBJ1-2 NA TRBD1 TRBV27 TGTGCCAGCAGTTCCGGGACAGGGAGCTATGGCTACACCTTC CASSSGTGSYGYTF
TRBJ2-1 NA TRBD2 TRBV18 TGTGCCAGCTCACTGACTAGCGAGTACAATGAGCAGTTCTTC CASSLTSEYNEQFF
TRBJ1-5 NA TRBD1 TRBV30 TGTGCCTGGAGCGGACAGGGGACCGAGCCCCAGCATTTT CAWSGQGTEPQHF
TRBJ2-7 NA NA TRBV20-1 TGCAGTGCTAGAGATACTGGCAGCTCCTACGAGCAGTACTTC CSARDTGSSYEQYF
TRBJ2-1 NA NA TRBV7-9 TGTGCCAGCAGCCTATTTCGGGGAGGCGTTCGGGATGAGCAGTTCTTC CASSLFRGGVRDEQFF
TRBJ1-5 once NA TRBV5-6 TGTGCCAGCAGCAAAACGTCATCGGGGTCGTCGCAGCCCCAGCATTTT CASSKTSSGSSQPQHF
TRBJ1-5 NA NA TRBV20-1 TGCAGTGCTAGACGACAGGAACAGCCCCAGCATTTT CSARRQEQPQHF